A single sample gave rise to the 14 T cell receptor beta chains below, sequenced in a study of OX40 agonist ivuxolimab in advanced cancers. Sequencing used immunoSEQ multiplex PCR; TCRdb keeps in-frame clones, though not all of them. The sample contains around 86,000 clones, approximately 94% of which appear only once. The source was CD4+ or CD8+ T cells sorted from blood, collected in a trial of the OX40 agonist ivuxolimab. The receptors here all came from an adult with an advanced solid tumor such as melanoma, head and neck, liver or kidney cancer.

V usage is TRBV5-6 and J usage is TRBJ2-7; 8 nucleotides line up with TRBD2. Germline V CDR1 and CDR2: SGHDT, YYEEEE. Trimming at V came to 4 bases and at J to 1 base, leaving 4 bases not matched to a gene. This CDR3 comprises 14 residues. CDR3 in amino acids: CASSRTSRSYEQYF. The CDR3, as DNA: TGTGCCAGCAGCCGGACTAGCCGGTCCTACGAGCAGTACTTC.

The V and J genes are TRBV11-2 and TRBJ2-7; tentatively, D is TRBD2 (6 bases). This CDR3 contains 14 residues. CDR1 is SGHAT and CDR2 is FQNNGV in the germline V gene. The germline V and J ends were trimmed by 4 bases and 3 bases, with 13 bases remaining between them. The CDR3 nucleotides read TGTGCCAGCAGCTCACCGGGACTTCTCTACGAGCAGTACTTC. Amino acid sequence: CASSSPGLLYEQYF.

This chain connects TRBV6-6 to TRBJ2-3, with TRBD1 matching 9 bases. The V and J ends lost 4 bases and 3 bases, in that order; junction bases with no gene match: 2. This CDR3 is built from 14 residues. The germline V gene encodes CDR1 MNHNY and CDR2 SVGAGI (reference sequence). CDR3 in amino acids: CASSWTGETDTQYF. The CDR3 DNA follows: TGTGCCAGCAGTTGGACAGGGGAGACAGATACGCAGTATTTT.

The rearrangement joins TRBV2 to TRBJ2-6; D not resolved. The CDR3 spans 15 residues. V was clipped by 4 bases and J by 1 base, with 8 bases between them. Germline V gives CDR1 SNHLY, CDR2 FYNNEI. The CDR3 protein is CASSALQSGANVLTF. CDR3 DNA sequence: TGTGCCAGCAGTGCCTTACAGTCTGGGGCCAACGTCCTGACTTTC.

V and J are TRBV9 and TRBJ1-4; TRBD1 aligns across 8 bases. The CDR3 spans 16 residues. Germline V gives CDR1 SGDLS, CDR2 YYNGEE. The V gene end was trimmed by 3 bases and the J gene end by 6 bases; junction bases not matched to a gene: 10. The CDR3 DNA reads TGTGCCAGCAGCGCTAACAGGGGGGGAACGGATGAAAAACTGTTTTTT. Its translation is CASSANRGGTDEKLFF.

The chain uses TRBV11-2 and TRBJ1-1; D might be TRBD1 (6 bases). Germline V gives CDR1 SGHAT, CDR2 FQNNGV. The CDR3 length is 16 residues. V was cut by 0 bases and J by 1 base, with 12 bases left in between. CDR3 residues: CASSLEGQRPNTEAFF. In nucleotides, the CDR3 is TGTGCCAGCAGCTTAGAAGGACAGAGACCGAACACTGAAGCTTTCTTT.

The chain uses TRBV6-1 and TRBJ1-1, with a weak D call TRBD1 (6 bases). CDR1 is MNHNS and CDR2 is SASEGT in the germline V gene. CDR3 length equals 14 residues. V lost 7 bases to trimming and J lost 0 bases, with 12 bases between them. In DNA, the CDR3 is TGTGCCAGCACCCGGACAGACCTGAACACTGAAGCTTTCTTT. Translated, it gives CASTRTDLNTEAFF.

The CDR3 here is CASSFYPGTYYGYTF. CDR3 nucleotide sequence: TGTGCCAGCAGTTTCTATCCCGGGACTTACTATGGCTACACCTTC. The rearrangement joins TRBV6-5 to TRBJ1-2; tentatively, D is TRBD1 (5 bases). CDR3 length equals 15 residues. V shed 4 bases and J shed 3 bases, with 15 bases lying between them. The germline CDR1 and CDR2 sequences are MNHEY and SVGAGI.

The V gene is TRBV5-6, the J gene TRBJ2-3; D is ambiguous. The V gene's germline CDR1 is SGHDT and CDR2 YYEEEE. V lost 4 bases and J lost 6, with 9 bases in between. The length of the CDR3 is 12 residues. The CDR3, as DNA: TGTGCCAGCAGCCTCCGCCTGGATACGCAGTATTTT. Protein product: CASSLRLDTQYF.

This clone was seen a single time. The chain employs TRBV13 and TRBJ1-5; the D is unclear. Per germline, CDR1 PRHDT and CDR2 FYEKMQ (reference sequence). V was trimmed by 3 bases and J by 2 bases, leaving 8 bases between them. The CDR3 sequence is 14 residues long. The CDR3 loop is CASSFGQGNQPQHF. The CDR3, as DNA: TGTGCCAGCAGCTTCGGGCAGGGCAATCAGCCCCAGCATTTT.

This clone has just a few counts. The chain's CDR3 is CASSRPGERTTYQHF. The CDR3 region has the DNA TGTGCCAGTAGTAGACCGGGCGAAAGGACGACTTACCAGCATTTT. V gene TRBV19 combines with J gene TRBJ1-5; D remains unclear. The CDR3 length is 15 residues. The germline V gene has CDR1 LNHDA and CDR2 SQIVND (reference sequence). V lost 4 bases and J 12 bases, leaving 22 bases between the germline ends. Supplemented by reference TRBV19 and TRBJ1-5, the full variable domain reads DGGITQSPKYLFRKEGQNVTLSCEQNLNHDAMYWYRQDPGQGLRLIYYSQIVNDFQKGDIAEGYSVSREKKESFPLTVTSAQKNPTAFYLCASSRPGERTTYQHFGDGTRLSIL.

This rearrangement joins TRBV18 to TRBJ2-7; D remains unclear. CDR1 and CDR2 (germline): KGHSH, LQKENI. Trimming cost V 4 bases and J 4 bases, with 14 bases left between them. The CDR3 has 14 residues. The CDR3 region has the DNA TGTGCCAGCTCACTTGGGCCAGCCCCTTACGAGCAGTACTTC. It codes for CASSLGPAPYEQYF.

This rearrangement joins TRBV9 to TRBJ2-4; 9 bases are shared with TRBD1. CDR1 and CDR2 from the germline V gene are SGDLS and YYNGEE. V lost 0 bases to trimming and J lost 1 base; unmatched junction nucleotides: 17. The CDR3 is 21 amino acids. DNA of the CDR3: TGTGCCAGCAGCGTAGAAACTGCGACAGGGGGGTTTGTTGGGGCCAAAAACATTCAGTACTTC. It codes for CASSVETATGGFVGAKNIQYF.

The chain is built from TRBV29-1 and TRBJ2-2, with 11 bases identical to TRBD2. With 6 bases clipped from V and 5 bases from J, the junction kept 17 bases outside the gene matches. Germline V gene data show CDR1 as SQVTM and CDR2 as ANQGSEA. The CDR3 runs to 18 residues. CDR3 coding DNA: TGCAGCGTCCTACGGGACAGTCTTCTAGCGGGAGGAACCGGGGAGCTGTTTTTT. This codes for CSVLRDSLLAGGTGELFF.